Following are 3 T cell receptor beta chains from one sample sequenced in a study of post-analysis software for immune sequencing data. General study findings and limits: Patients used about 5 TRBV segments, including TRBV5-6, TRBV5-1 and TRBV20-1, more often than controls.

Incorporated into the TCR beta cDNA libraries were unique molecular identifiers, which served to reduce PCR and sequencing biases. Each CDR3 protein gets one entry after TCRdb re-called the PCR reads with MiXCR. The sample lists around 710,000 distinct CDR3 sequences, 40% to 55% seen once, with just under 5% in the top ten. No antigen is known for these receptors. The source material was blood. The receptors come from a girl aged 10-17 years with multiple sclerosis.

This chain connects TRBV10-3 to TRBJ1-2, with a possible D match to TRBD1 (5 bases). Germline lookup yields CDR1 ENHRY and CDR2 SYGVKD. Deletions cut 2 bases from V and 2 bases from J, with 15 bases between. The CDR3 is 16 amino acids. Written as DNA, the CDR3 is TGTGCCATCAGTGAGGCGTTCTTGGACACCAACTATGGCTACACCTTC. It codes for CAISEAFLDTNYGYTF.

Only a few counts were recorded for this clonotype. The chain employs TRBV29-1 and TRBJ2-1, with D maybe TRBD2 (6 bases). The V gene's germline CDR1 is SQVTM and CDR2 ANQGSEA. V was trimmed by 2 bases and J by 10 bases, leaving 33 bases between them. The CDR3 loop spans 19 amino acids. The CDR3 DNA reads as TGCAGCGTTGAATCAGTTGGGTTGTGGGAGGTTGAGGGGCAGAGCGAGCAGTTCTTC. Amino acids: CSVESVGLWEVEGQSEQFF.

This clonotype came up a few times. The CDR3 DNA sequence: TGTGCCAGCAGTTTAGGTGTCAACTCCTACGAGCAGTACTTC. This sequence encodes CASSLGVNSYEQYF. The chain joins TRBV12-3 or TRBV12-4 to TRBJ2-7; D is ambiguous. Trimming removed 1 base from V and 0 bases from J, with 7 bases in between. This CDR3 spans 14 amino acids.